These T cell receptor beta chains were read from a single sample in a study of CD8+ T cells in alopecia areata. Libraries were prepared by immunoSEQ multiplex PCR; TCRdb keeps only in-frame clonotypes and omits some of them. Of roughly 100,000 clones in the sample, around 86% were seen once. The material sequenced was CD8+ T cells sorted from blood, taken around week 30, from a patient treated with tofacitinib. The receptor source for this set is a human donor with alopecia areata. Both conserved end residues are part of each CDR3. A D gene is named only where the DNA matches it firmly. Size values are once, few and many counts, or a class for expanded clones, and some rows have none.

cdr3_nt: TGCGCCAGCAGCGACCGGGGGGTTGGGAATCAGCCCCAGCATTTT
cdr3_aa: CASSDRGVGNQPQHF
clone_size: -
v_call: TRBV4-1
d_call: -
j_call: TRBJ1-5

cdr3_nt: TGTGCCAGCAGTTACTCGGGACACCGCGGAGATACGCAGTATTTT
cdr3_aa: CASSYSGHRGDTQYF
clone_size: -
v_call: TRBV6-5
d_call: -
j_call: TRBJ2-3

cdr3_nt: TGTGCCAGCAGCCCGAACACGGAGCAGTACTTC
cdr3_aa: CASSPNTEQYF
clone_size: once
v_call: TRBV7-6
d_call: -
j_call: TRBJ2-7

cdr3_nt: TGCAGCGTCAGACAGACGAACACCGGGGAGCTGTTTTTT
cdr3_aa: CSVRQTNTGELFF
clone_size: -
v_call: TRBV29-1
d_call: -
j_call: TRBJ2-2

cdr3_nt: TGTGCCAGCAGTTTTATTGTCCCGAACACCGGGGAGCTGTTTTTT
cdr3_aa: CASSFIVPNTGELFF
clone_size: -
v_call: TRBV27
d_call: -
j_call: TRBJ2-2

cdr3_nt: TGCAGCGTTGAGATCGCGGCGGGGCAGGTCACCTACGAGCAGTACTTC
cdr3_aa: CSVEIAAGQVTYEQYF
clone_size: -
v_call: TRBV29-1
d_call: -
j_call: TRBJ2-7

cdr3_nt: TGTGCCGGCAGTACCTTCCGGGACAGGAACACTGAAGCTTTCTTT
cdr3_aa: CAGSTFRDRNTEAFF
clone_size: once
v_call: TRBV2
d_call: TRBD1
j_call: TRBJ1-1

cdr3_nt: TGTGCCAGTAGTATAGCTCGAGGACAGATCAATGAGCAGTTCTTC
cdr3_aa: CASSIARGQINEQFF
clone_size: -
v_call: TRBV19
d_call: -
j_call: TRBJ2-1

cdr3_nt: TGCGCCACCAACCAAGGGGGGGACACCGGGGAGCTGTTTTTT
cdr3_aa: CATNQGGDTGELFF
clone_size: -
v_call: TRBV10-2
d_call: -
j_call: TRBJ2-2

cdr3_nt: TGTGCCAGCAGCCAAGATCAGGCGGTCGTCGGGGCCAACGTCCTGACTTTC
cdr3_aa: CASSQDQAVVGANVLTF
clone_size: few
v_call: TRBV14
d_call: -
j_call: TRBJ2-6

cdr3_nt: TGTGCCAGCAGCTCGGAGGCAGGGATCCACGAGCAGTACTTC
cdr3_aa: CASSSEAGIHEQYF
clone_size: -
v_call: TRBV7-9
d_call: -
j_call: TRBJ2-7

cdr3_nt: TGCGCCAGCTCCTCCCCCCTGCAGGGCTCCTACGAGCAGTACTTC
cdr3_aa: CASSSPLQGSYEQYF
clone_size: -
v_call: TRBV5-1
d_call: -
j_call: TRBJ2-7

cdr3_nt: TGTGCCAGCAGCCTCGGACTAGCGGGAGGCGGTGAGCAGTTCTTC
cdr3_aa: CASSLGLAGGGEQFF
clone_size: once
v_call: TRBV7-6
d_call: TRBD2
j_call: TRBJ2-1

cdr3_nt: TGTGCCAGCAGCGATACTAGCGGGAGTTCCTACAATGAGCAGTTCTTC
cdr3_aa: CASSDTSGSSYNEQFF
clone_size: large
v_call: TRBV7-9
d_call: TRBD2
j_call: TRBJ2-1

cdr3_nt: TGTGCCAGTAGTATCTTGGAGAACACCGGGGAGCTGTTTTTT
cdr3_aa: CASSILENTGELFF
clone_size: -
v_call: TRBV19
d_call: -
j_call: TRBJ2-2

cdr3_nt: TGTGCCAGCAGCTCCGACTATCTAGCGGGGGGGCAATTCGATGAGCAGTTCTTC
cdr3_aa: CASSSDYLAGGQFDEQFF
clone_size: -
v_call: TRBV7-9
d_call: TRBD2
j_call: TRBJ2-1

cdr3_nt: TGCGCCAGCACTGCAGCTCCCTACGAGCAGTACTTC
cdr3_aa: CASTAAPYEQYF
clone_size: -
v_call: TRBV10-2
d_call: -
j_call: TRBJ2-7

cdr3_nt: TGTGCCAGCAGCATTGGGACCTCAAAACCTAAAAACACTGAAGCTTTCTTT
cdr3_aa: CASSIGTSKPKNTEAFF
clone_size: once
v_call: TRBV5-4
d_call: -
j_call: TRBJ1-1

cdr3_nt: TGTGCCAGCAGTTTTACCGGGACTAGCGGCTACGAGCAGTACTTC
cdr3_aa: CASSFTGTSGYEQYF
clone_size: -
v_call: TRBV27
d_call: TRBD2
j_call: TRBJ2-7

cdr3_nt: TGTGCCAGCAGTGAAGGACTAGCCCCGAAGACCGGGGAGCTGTTTTTT
cdr3_aa: CASSEGLAPKTGELFF
clone_size: -
v_call: TRBV6-1
d_call: TRBD2
j_call: TRBJ2-2

cdr3_nt: TGTGCCAGTACTAGCGGGGGGGACTACAATGAGCAGTTCTTC
cdr3_aa: CASTSGGDYNEQFF
clone_size: few
v_call: TRBV19
d_call: TRBD2
j_call: TRBJ2-1

cdr3_nt: TGCAGCGTTGATCAGGGCTCCACCGGGGAGCTGTTTTTT
cdr3_aa: CSVDQGSTGELFF
clone_size: few
v_call: TRBV29-1
d_call: -
j_call: TRBJ2-2

cdr3_nt: TGTGCCAGCAGCCAAGGCTCTTTCCCTAGCGGAGATATAGCAGATACGCAGTATTTT
cdr3_aa: CASSQGSFPSGDIADTQYF
clone_size: -
v_call: TRBV14
d_call: TRBD2
j_call: TRBJ2-3

cdr3_nt: TGCGCCAGCAGCTTGGGAGTAGGGACAGGGAACGGCTACACCTTC
cdr3_aa: CASSLGVGTGNGYTF
clone_size: -
v_call: TRBV5-1
d_call: TRBD1
j_call: TRBJ1-2

cdr3_nt: TGTGCCAGCAGCTTACCGCCAGGGGAGCCAAACACCGGGGAGCTGTTTTTT
cdr3_aa: CASSLPPGEPNTGELFF
clone_size: -
v_call: TRBV7-6
d_call: -
j_call: TRBJ2-2

cdr3_nt: TGTGCCAGCGGGGGGACCTTGGGGTCCACAGATACGCAGTATTTT
cdr3_aa: CASGGTLGSTDTQYF
clone_size: -
v_call: TRBV7-3
d_call: -
j_call: TRBJ2-3

cdr3_nt: TGTGCCCTAAGCAAAGGGACAGTGCCTTACAATGAGCAGTTCTTC
cdr3_aa: CALSKGTVPYNEQFF
clone_size: -
v_call: TRBV6-1
d_call: TRBD1
j_call: TRBJ2-1

cdr3_nt: TGTGCCAGCAGCGGTCGGACCGGCTCCTACGAGCAGTACTTC
cdr3_aa: CASSGRTGSYEQYF
clone_size: once
v_call: TRBV21-1
d_call: -
j_call: TRBJ2-7

cdr3_nt: TGTGCCACGGGGGGACAGGGGGCTAACTATGGCTACACCTTC
cdr3_aa: CATGGQGANYGYTF
clone_size: -
v_call: TRBV10-3
d_call: TRBD1
j_call: TRBJ1-2

cdr3_nt: TGTGCCAGTAGTCGCGGACAGGGAGTAGATACGCAGTATTTT
cdr3_aa: CASSRGQGVDTQYF
clone_size: few
v_call: TRBV19
d_call: TRBD1
j_call: TRBJ2-3

cdr3_nt: TGTGCCAGCAGCTTTACAGGACCGAACACTGAAGCTTTCTTT
cdr3_aa: CASSFTGPNTEAFF
clone_size: -
v_call: TRBV7-9
d_call: -
j_call: TRBJ1-1

cdr3_nt: TGCAGCGTTGATGGGACAGGGGACCACGGGACAACCTACGAGCAGTACTTC
cdr3_aa: CSVDGTGDHGTTYEQYF
clone_size: -
v_call: TRBV29-1
d_call: TRBD1
j_call: TRBJ2-7

cdr3_nt: TGTGCCAGCAGCTACATTTCTAGCGGCCCCTCCTACGAGCAGTACTTC
cdr3_aa: CASSYISSGPSYEQYF
clone_size: -
v_call: TRBV11-2
d_call: TRBD2
j_call: TRBJ2-7

cdr3_nt: TGCGCCAGCAGCTTCGGAGCGGGGGGGCCCGAGCAGTACTTC
cdr3_aa: CASSFGAGGPEQYF
clone_size: few
v_call: TRBV5-1
d_call: TRBD2
j_call: TRBJ2-7

cdr3_nt: TGTGCCAGCAGTTCAGGACAGCAGAACACTGAAGCTTTCTTT
cdr3_aa: CASSSGQQNTEAFF
clone_size: -
v_call: TRBV6-5
d_call: -
j_call: TRBJ1-1

cdr3_nt: TGTGCCAGCAGTGACCCAGGGGGCCGTAGCACAGATACGCAGTATTTT
cdr3_aa: CASSDPGGRSTDTQYF
clone_size: once
v_call: TRBV2
d_call: TRBD1
j_call: TRBJ2-3

cdr3_nt: TGCAGCGTTGAAGGGGGACAGGGGGCCACCTACGAGCAGTACTTC
cdr3_aa: CSVEGGQGATYEQYF
clone_size: -
v_call: TRBV29-1
d_call: TRBD1
j_call: TRBJ2-7

cdr3_nt: TGTGCCAGCAGTGGATCAGGGGGCACCGGGGAGCTGTTTTTT
cdr3_aa: CASSGSGGTGELFF
clone_size: -
v_call: TRBV6-1
d_call: TRBD1
j_call: TRBJ2-2

cdr3_nt: TGCAGCGTTGTCGGGGGGGCCGTAGATACGCAGTATTTT
cdr3_aa: CSVVGGAVDTQYF
clone_size: -
v_call: TRBV29-1
d_call: TRBD2
j_call: TRBJ2-3

cdr3_nt: TGCGCCAGCAGCTGGACAGGGATCACCTACGAGCAGTACTTC
cdr3_aa: CASSWTGITYEQYF
clone_size: few
v_call: TRBV4-1
d_call: TRBD1
j_call: TRBJ2-7

cdr3_nt: TGTGCCAGCAGCGTAGGGGTAGATACGCAGTATTTT
cdr3_aa: CASSVGVDTQYF
clone_size: -
v_call: TRBV9
d_call: -
j_call: TRBJ2-3